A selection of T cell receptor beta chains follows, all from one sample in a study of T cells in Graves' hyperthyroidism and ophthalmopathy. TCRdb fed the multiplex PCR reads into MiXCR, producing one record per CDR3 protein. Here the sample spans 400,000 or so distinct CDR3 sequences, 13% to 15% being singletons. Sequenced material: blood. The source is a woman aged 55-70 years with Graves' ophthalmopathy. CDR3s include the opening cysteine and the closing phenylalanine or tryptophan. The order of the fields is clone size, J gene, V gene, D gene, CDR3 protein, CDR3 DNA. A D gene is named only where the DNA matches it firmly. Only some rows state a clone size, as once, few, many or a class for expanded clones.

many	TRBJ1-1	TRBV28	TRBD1	CASRKGQTNTEAFF	TGTGCCAGCAGGAAGGGACAGACGAACACTGAAGCTTTCTTT
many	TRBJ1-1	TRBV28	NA	CASSLAVREAEAFF	TGTGCCAGCAGTTTGGCGGTAAGGGAGGCTGAAGCTTTCTTT
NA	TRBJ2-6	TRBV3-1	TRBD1	CASSPPGTGISGANVLTF	TGTGCCAGCAGCCCCCCCGGGACAGGCATCTCTGGGGCCAACGTCCTGACTTTC
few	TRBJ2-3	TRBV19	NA	CASSTPSGFVDTQYF	TGTGCCAGTAGTACCCCGTCGGGATTTGTAGATACGCAGTATTTT
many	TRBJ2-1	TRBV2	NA	CASSELPGGGNEQFF	TGTGCCAGCAGTGAATTGCCAGGGGGGGGCAATGAGCAGTTCTTC
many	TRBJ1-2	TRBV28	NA	CASTLSSGLGYTF	TGTGCCAGCACCCTTTCTTCGGGCCTCGGCTACACCTTC
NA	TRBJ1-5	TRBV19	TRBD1	CASSIRGGSQPQHF	TGTGCCAGTAGTATAAGAGGGGGCAGTCAGCCCCAGCATTTT
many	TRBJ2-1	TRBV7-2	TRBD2	CASSSQGPGLAGRRNEQFF	TGTGCCAGCAGCTCGCAGGGCCCGGGACTAGCGGGAAGGCGGAATGAGCAGTTCTTC
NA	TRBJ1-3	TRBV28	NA	CASSLDLAAGNTIYF	TGTGCCAGCAGTTTGGACCTTGCCGCTGGAAACACCATATATTTT
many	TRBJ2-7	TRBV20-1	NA	CSARTGTPEQYF	TGCAGTGCTCGGACTGGTACTCCGGAGCAGTACTTC
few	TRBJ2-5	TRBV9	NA	CASSPWEQETQYF	TGTGCCAGCAGCCCATGGGAACAAGAGACCCAGTACTTC
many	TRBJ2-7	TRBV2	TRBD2	CASGRGLAGVYEQYF	TGTGCCAGCGGTCGGGGGCTAGCGGGAGTCTACGAGCAGTACTTC
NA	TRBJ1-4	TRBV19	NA	CAVRDGNEKLLF	TGTGCTGTACGGGACGGAAATGAAAAACTGCTTTTT
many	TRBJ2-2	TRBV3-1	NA	CASSGRTLPGELFF	TGTGCCAGCAGCGGTCGAACTTTACCCGGGGAGCTGTTTTTT
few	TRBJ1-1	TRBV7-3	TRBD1	CASGGQGNTEAFF	TGTGCCAGCGGGGGACAGGGGAACACTGAAGCTTTCTTT
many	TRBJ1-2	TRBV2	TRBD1	CASSVTGFNGYTF	TGTGCCAGCAGTGTGACAGGGTTTAATGGCTACACCTTC
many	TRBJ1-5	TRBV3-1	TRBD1	CASSQAPGDSVHF	TGTGCCAGCAGCCAAGCCCCGGGGGACAGCGTACATTTT
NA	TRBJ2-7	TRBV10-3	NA	CAISVVRGGYEQYF	TGTGCCATCAGTGTAGTCAGGGGCGGGTACGAGCAGTACTTC
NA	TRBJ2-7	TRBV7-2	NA	CASSPRPNSYEQYF	TGTGCCAGCAGCCCCCGCCCCAATTCCTACGAGCAGTACTTC
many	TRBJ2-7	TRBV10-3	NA	CAIMGGGAEQYF	TGTGCCATCATGGGGGGGGGGGCCGAGCAGTACTTC
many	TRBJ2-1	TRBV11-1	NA	CASSLGDAGTYNEQFF	TGTGCCAGCAGCTTGGGAGACGCGGGCACCTACAATGAGCAGTTCTTC
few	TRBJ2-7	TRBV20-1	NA	CSARDMRNSYEQYF	TGCAGTGCTAGAGATATGCGGAACTCCTACGAGCAGTACTTC
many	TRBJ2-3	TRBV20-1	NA	CSAARDASISTDTQYF	TGCAGTGCTGCCCGGGACGCATCGATCAGCACAGATACGCAGTATTTT
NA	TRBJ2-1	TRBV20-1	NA	CSARRQVEQFF	TGCAGTGCGAGGAGACAGGTTGAGCAGTTCTTC
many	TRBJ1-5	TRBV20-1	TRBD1	CSAGQGGNQPQHF	TGCAGTGCTGGACAGGGGGGCAATCAGCCCCAGCATTTT
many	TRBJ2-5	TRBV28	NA	CASSALGTGETQYF	TGTGCCAGCAGTGCCCTAGGGACGGGAGAGACCCAGTACTTC
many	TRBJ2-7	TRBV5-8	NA	CASSLGAPGASSYEQYF	TGTGCCAGCAGCTTGGGAGCTCCGGGGGCTAGCTCCTACGAGCAGTACTTC
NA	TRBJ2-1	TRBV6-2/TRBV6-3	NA	CASYSGVWGEQFF	TGTGCCAGCTATTCGGGAGTATGGGGTGAGCAGTTCTTC
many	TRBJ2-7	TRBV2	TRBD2	CASSPGGGTRAYEQYF	TGTGCCAGCAGTCCCGGGGGCGGGACTAGAGCCTACGAGCAGTACTTC
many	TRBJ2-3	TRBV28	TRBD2	CASSLHLAGVGTDTQYF	TGTGCCAGCAGTCTACACCTAGCGGGAGTCGGCACAGATACGCAGTATTTT
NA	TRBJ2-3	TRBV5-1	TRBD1	CASSLGGQTDTQYF	TGCGCCAGCAGCTTGGGGGGACAGACAGATACGCAGTATTTT
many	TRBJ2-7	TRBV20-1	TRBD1	CSARDPGQGAYEQYF	TGCAGTGCTAGAGATCCGGGACAGGGGGCCTACGAGCAGTACTTC
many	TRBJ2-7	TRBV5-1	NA	CASRGGALLRDEQYF	TGCGCCAGCAGAGGCGGCGCGCTCCTTCGGGACGAGCAGTACTTC
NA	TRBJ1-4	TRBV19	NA	CASSAAANGNYEKLFF	TGTGCCAGTAGTGCCGCCGCCAACGGGAACTATGAAAAACTGTTTTTT
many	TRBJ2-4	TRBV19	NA	CASKARSGVGGAKNIQYF	TGTGCCAGTAAGGCCAGATCGGGGGTAGGCGGGGCCAAAAACATTCAGTACTTC
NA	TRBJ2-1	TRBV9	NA	CASSSRDEQFF	TGTGCCAGCAGCTCCCGAGATGAGCAGTTCTTC
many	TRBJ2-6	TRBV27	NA	CASSSKHSGANVLTF	TGTGCCAGCAGTTCCAAGCACTCTGGGGCCAACGTCCTGACTTTC
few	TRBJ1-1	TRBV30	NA	CAWSQRTNTEAFF	TGTGCCTGGAGTCAAAGGACCAACACTGAAGCTTTCTTT
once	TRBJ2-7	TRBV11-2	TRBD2	CASSSSGRANEQYF	TGTGCCAGCAGCTCTAGCGGGAGGGCCAACGAGCAGTACTTC
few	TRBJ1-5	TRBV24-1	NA	CATSEPGGQPQHF	TGTGCCACCAGTGAGCCGGGTGGGCAGCCCCAGCATTTT
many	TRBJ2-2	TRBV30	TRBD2	CAWSDRTSRYTGELFF	TGTGCCTGGAGTGACCGGACTAGCAGATACACCGGGGAGCTGTTTTTT
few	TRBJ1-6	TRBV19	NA	CASSMGQLGGSPLHF	TGTGCCAGTAGTATGGGGCAGCTCGGCGGGTCACCCCTCCACTTT
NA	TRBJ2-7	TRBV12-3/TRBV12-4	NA	CASKQGRAQYF	TGTGCCAGCAAGCAGGGTAGGGCGCAGTACTTC
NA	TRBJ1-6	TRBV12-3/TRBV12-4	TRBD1	CASSLRQGAVWVRDSPLHF	TGTGCCAGCAGCCTAAGACAGGGGGCTGTTTGGGTCAGGGATTCACCCCTCCACTTT
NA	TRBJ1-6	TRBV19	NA	CASSGTGSYNSPLHF	TGTGCCAGTAGTGGAACGGGCTCCTATAATTCACCCCTCCACTTT
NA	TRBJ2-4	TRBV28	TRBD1	CASLRQGPGIQYF	TGTGCCAGCCTGCGACAGGGACCCGGCATTCAGTACTTC
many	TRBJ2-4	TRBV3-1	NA	CASSQDSLAKNIQYF	TGTGCCAGCAGCCAAGACAGTTTAGCCAAAAACATTCAGTACTTC
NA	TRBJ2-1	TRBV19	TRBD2	CASRRLAGESYNEQFF	TGTGCCAGTAGGCGATTAGCGGGAGAGTCCTACAATGAGCAGTTCTTC
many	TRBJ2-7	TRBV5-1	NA	CASREGTRPYEQYF	TGCGCCAGCAGGGAAGGAACTAGACCCTACGAGCAGTACTTC
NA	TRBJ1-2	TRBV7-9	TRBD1	CASSLNRGPAGGYGYTF	TGTGCCAGCAGCTTAAACAGGGGGCCAGCGGGCGGCTATGGCTACACCTTC
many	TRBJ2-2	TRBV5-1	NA	CASSLAPPNTGELFF	TGCGCCAGCAGCTTGGCCCCACCGAACACCGGGGAGCTGTTTTTT
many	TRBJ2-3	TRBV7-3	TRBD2	CASSPEAGAPDTQYF	TGTGCCAGCAGCCCGGAGGCGGGAGCCCCAGATACGCAGTATTTT
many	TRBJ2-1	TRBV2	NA	CASSGSNEQFF	TGTGCCAGCAGTGGATCCAATGAGCAGTTCTTC
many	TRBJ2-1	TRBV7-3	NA	CASSLTYSSPNEQFF	TGTGCCAGCAGCTTAACGTACAGCAGCCCCAATGAGCAGTTCTTC
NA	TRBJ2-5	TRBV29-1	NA	CSGQTPIGTQYF	TGCAGCGGGCAGACACCCATCGGGACCCAGTACTTC
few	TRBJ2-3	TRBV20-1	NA	CSAPGVGGQGTDTQYF	TGCAGTGCCCCCGGTGTGGGAGGCCAAGGCACAGATACGCAGTATTTT
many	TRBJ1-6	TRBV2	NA	CASSEMGTSPLHF	TGTGCCAGCAGTGAAATGGGGACTTCACCCCTCCACTTT
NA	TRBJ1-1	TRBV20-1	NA	CSAETTGAGTEAFF	TGCAGTGCCGAAACAACGGGGGCCGGCACTGAAGCTTTCTTT
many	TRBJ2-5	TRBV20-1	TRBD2	CSALAGDRETQYF	TGCAGTGCCTTAGCGGGAGACAGGGAGACCCAGTACTTC